This TCR beta chain was found in a study of T cells after posttransplantation cyclophosphamide. Study-level points and caveats: Recipient CMV seropositivity and CMV reactivation strongly tracked TRB clonality. Later post-transplant blood repertoires were often dominated by donor CD8+ memory clones. Tissue-infiltrating T cells from skin or gut overlapped little with blood T cells.

This clone has ten or more counts. Its specificity is unknown. A marrow graft followed busulfan-fludarabine conditioning, with cyclophosphamide on days +3 and +4. Measured with immunoSEQ multiplex PCR; TCRdb has only the in-frame clones, and not every one. This sample carries some 1,700 clones, none of them present only once. This CDR3 comprises 14 residues. Per germline, CDR1 SGHAT and CDR2 FQNNGV. Trimming removed 5 bases from V and 7 bases from J, with 17 bases in between. The receptor was derived from a female patient in her thirties or forties who received an allogeneic stem cell transplant from a related donor, was CMV-positive, and had no GVHD. The T cells may come from the graft donor. The specimen comprised PBMCs, sampled 32 days after allogeneic stem cell transplant with posttransplant cyclophosphamide. The chain joins TRBV11-2 to TRBJ1-2; D is possibly TRBD1 (6 bases). The CDR3 loop reads CASSALTGTVGYTF. Written as DNA, the CDR3 is TGTGCCAGCAGCGCACTAACAGGGACCGTTGGCTACACCTTC.